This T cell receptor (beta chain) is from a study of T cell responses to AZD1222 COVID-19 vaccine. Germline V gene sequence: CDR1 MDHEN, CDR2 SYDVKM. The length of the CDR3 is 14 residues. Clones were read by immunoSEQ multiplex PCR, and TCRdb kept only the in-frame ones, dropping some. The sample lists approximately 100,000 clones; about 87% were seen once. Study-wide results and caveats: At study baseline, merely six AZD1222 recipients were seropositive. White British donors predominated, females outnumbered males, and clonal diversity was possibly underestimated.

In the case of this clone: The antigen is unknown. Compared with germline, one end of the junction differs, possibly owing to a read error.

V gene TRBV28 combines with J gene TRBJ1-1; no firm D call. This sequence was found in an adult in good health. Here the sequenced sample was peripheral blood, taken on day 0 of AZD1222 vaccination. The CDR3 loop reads CAGSLWTENTEAFF. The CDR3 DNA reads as TGTGCCGGCAGTTTGTGGACGGAGAACACTGAAGCTTTCTTT.